These 10 T cell receptor beta chains were sequenced from one sample in a study of shared clonotypes between healthy human individuals (dated by TCRdb to the early 2020s). Receptor amplification or capture employed the immunoSEQ multiplex PCR assay. Here the immuneACCESS table is served through TCRdb, limited to in-frame sequences with V and J called. Missing clones are a known gap in these copies; in checked studies unresolved V genes cover under half, and the rest lacks a known reason. The table for this sample lists 600,000 to 750,000 clones; less than 95% of them were counted only once. The top ten constitute around a third of the sample. The sequenced sample consisted of memory CD8+ T cells from PBMCs. The cell subset or site label corresponds to: CD45RO+ cells pooled with CCR7-negative TemRA cells. The receptors stem from a man between 18 and 35 years old in good health. Some clones in this sample may be carry-over from other donors' samples.

CDR3: CASSPPLVDEQYF. CDR3 nucleotide sequence: TGTGCCAGCTCACCTCCACTCGTGGACGAGCAGTACTTC. The J gene is TRBJ2-7, the V gene TRBV18; unclear D gene. The germline V and J ends were trimmed by 3 bases and 5 bases, with 11 bases remaining between them. Germline V lookup: CDR1 KGHSH, CDR2 LQKENI. This CDR3 has 13 amino acids.

This chain joins TRBV27 and TRBJ2-3; 9 positions match TRBD2. The V gene end was trimmed by 7 bases and the J gene end by 2 bases; junction bases not matched to a gene: 4. The CDR3 is 14 residues long. Germline CDR1 and CDR2: MNHEY and SMNVEV (reference sequence). CDR3 protein: CASTSGLATDTQYF. CDR3 coding DNA: TGTGCCAGCACCTCGGGACTAGCCACAGATACGCAGTATTTT.

The V gene is TRBV7-9, the J gene TRBJ1-2, with D tentatively TRBD1 (5 bases). The CDR3 loop spans 15 amino acids. Germline lookup yields CDR1 SEHNR and CDR2 FQNEAQ (reference sequence). V was clipped by 2 bases and J by 7 bases, with 17 bases between them. The chain's CDR3 is CASSLPRDHYGGYTF. The CDR3, as DNA: TGTGCCAGCAGCTTACCCCGGGACCATTACGGTGGCTACACCTTC.

V and J are TRBV27 and TRBJ2-7; 9 bases are a match to TRBD2. The germline V gene has CDR1 MNHEY and CDR2 SMNVEV (reference sequence). V shed 6 bases, J shed 2 bases, and the junction held 5 bases outside the gene matches. This CDR3 region has 14 residues. DNA for the CDR3: TGTGCCAGCAGGATGGCGGGGGGGACCTACGAGCAGTACTTC. It encodes CASRMAGGTYEQYF.

This rearrangement joins TRBV29-1 to TRBJ2-7; weak D call: TRBD2 (6 bases). V shed 7 bases and J shed 5 bases, with 15 bases lying between them. The CDR3 consists of 12 residues. Germline CDR1 and CDR2: SQVTM and ANQGSEA. The CDR3 DNA follows: TGCAGCGGGGTGGGGGGTCCCCACGAGCAGTACTTC. Translated, it gives CSGVGGPHEQYF.

J is TRBJ2-7 and V is TRBV27; D is uncertain. The CDR3 spans 16 residues. Germline V gene sequence: CDR1 MNHEY, CDR2 SMNVEV (reference sequence). Trimming left V 5 bases short and J 0 bases short, with 17 bases between. CDR3 DNA sequence: TGTGCCAGCAGTCCCTCCGTTGGCCTCTACTCCTACGAGCAGTACTTC. It is translated as CASSPSVGLYSYEQYF.

CDR3 amino acids: CASRLEAEQYF. As DNA, the CDR3 is TGTGCCAGCAGGCTAGAGGCCGAGCAGTACTTC. The chain is built from TRBV9 and TRBJ2-7; D is unresolved. This CDR3 is 11 amino acids long. The V end was cut by 5 bases, the J end by 6 bases, with 9 bases between. Germline-derived CDR1 and CDR2 are SGDLS and YYNGEE.

This clone was seen a few times. The V and J genes are TRBV5-6 and TRBJ1-1; D perhaps matches TRBD1 (5 bases). Germline V CDR1 and CDR2: SGHDT, YYEEEE. V lost 4 bases to trimming and J lost 0 bases, with 10 bases between them. This CDR3 is 14 amino acids long. CDR3 in DNA: TGTGCCAGCAGCGGAGGGACGGTGAACACTGAAGCTTTCTTT. This gives the protein CASSGGTVNTEAFF.

A single count supports this clone. The rearrangement links TRBV7-9 to TRBJ2-1; no clear D. The CDR3 length is 15 residues. Per germline, CDR1 SEHNR and CDR2 FQNEAQ (reference sequence). V was pared by 5 bases and J by 4 bases, with 15 bases between. The chain's CDR3 is CASSTLLRSYNEQFF. The CDR3 nucleotides are TGTGCCAGCAGCACCCTTTTGAGGTCATACAATGAGCAGTTCTTC.

The chain combines TRBV11-2 with TRBJ2-1, with a weak D call TRBD2 (7 bases). The V and J ends lost 0 bases and 7 bases respectively, with 13 bases between them. Germline-derived CDR1 and CDR2 are SGHAT and FQNNGV. CDR3 length: 15 residues. In DNA form, the CDR3 reads TGTGCCAGCAGCTTAGATCGGGGGGCTAATAATGAGCAGTTCTTC. It translates to CASSLDRGANNEQFF.